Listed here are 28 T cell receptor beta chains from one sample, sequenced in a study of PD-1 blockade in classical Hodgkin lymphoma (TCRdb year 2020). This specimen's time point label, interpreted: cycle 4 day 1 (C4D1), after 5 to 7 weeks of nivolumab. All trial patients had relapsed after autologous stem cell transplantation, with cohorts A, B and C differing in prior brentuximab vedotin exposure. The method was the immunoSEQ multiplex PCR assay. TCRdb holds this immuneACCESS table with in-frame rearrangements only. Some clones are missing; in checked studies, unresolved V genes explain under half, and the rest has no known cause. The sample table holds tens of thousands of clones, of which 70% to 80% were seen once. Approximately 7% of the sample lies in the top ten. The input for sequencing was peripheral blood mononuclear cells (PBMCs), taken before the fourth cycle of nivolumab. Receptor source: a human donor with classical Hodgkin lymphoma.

Here the CDR3 reads CASSLVGGDGEQYF. The DNA for the CDR3 is TGTGCCAGCAGCTTAGTTGGGGGAGATGGCGAGCAGTACTTC. The gene calls are TRBV13 and TRBJ2-7; the D gene could be TRBD1 or TRBD2 (5 bases each). This CDR3 has 14 amino acids. Germline V CDR1 and CDR2: PRHDT, FYEKMQ (reference sequence). V was cut by 1 base and J by 6 bases, with 13 bases left in between.

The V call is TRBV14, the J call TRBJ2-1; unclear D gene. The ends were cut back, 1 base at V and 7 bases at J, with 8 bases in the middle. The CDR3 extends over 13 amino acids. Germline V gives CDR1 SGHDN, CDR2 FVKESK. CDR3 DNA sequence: TGTGCCAGCAGCCAAGCGCTGGGTAATGAGCAGTTCTTC. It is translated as CASSQALGNEQFF.

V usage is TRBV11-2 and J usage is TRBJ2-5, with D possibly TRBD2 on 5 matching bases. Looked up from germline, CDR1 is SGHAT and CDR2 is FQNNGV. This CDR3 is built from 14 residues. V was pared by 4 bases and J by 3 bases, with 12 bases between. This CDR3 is CASSSNTGEETQYF. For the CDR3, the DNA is TGTGCCAGCAGCTCAAACACCGGGGAAGAGACCCAGTACTTC.

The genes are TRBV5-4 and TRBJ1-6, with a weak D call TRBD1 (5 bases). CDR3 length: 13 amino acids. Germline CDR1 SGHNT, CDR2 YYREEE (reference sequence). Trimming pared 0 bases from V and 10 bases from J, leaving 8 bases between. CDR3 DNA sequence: TGTGCCAGCAGCTTGGCGCAGGGATCACCCCTCCACTTT. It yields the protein CASSLAQGSPLHF.

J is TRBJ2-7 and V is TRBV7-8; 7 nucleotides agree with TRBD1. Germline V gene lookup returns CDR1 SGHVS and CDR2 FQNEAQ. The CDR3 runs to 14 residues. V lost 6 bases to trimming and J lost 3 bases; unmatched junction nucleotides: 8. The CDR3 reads CASSFTWDSYEQYF. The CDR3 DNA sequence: TGTGCCAGCAGTTTTACCTGGGACAGCTACGAGCAGTACTTC.

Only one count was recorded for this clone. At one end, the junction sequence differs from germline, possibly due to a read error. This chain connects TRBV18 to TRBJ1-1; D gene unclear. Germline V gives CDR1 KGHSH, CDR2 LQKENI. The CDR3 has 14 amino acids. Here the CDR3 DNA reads TGTGCCAGCTCACCCGCAGTCATGAACATTGAAGCTTTCTTT. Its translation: CASSPAVMNIEAFF.

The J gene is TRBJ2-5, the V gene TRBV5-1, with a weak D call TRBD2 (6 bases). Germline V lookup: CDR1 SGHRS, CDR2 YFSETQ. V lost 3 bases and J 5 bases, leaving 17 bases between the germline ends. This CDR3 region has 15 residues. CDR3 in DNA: TGCGCCAGCAGCTCCCGGGGGAGTCTTCAGGAGACCCAGTACTTC. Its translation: CASSSRGSLQETQYF.

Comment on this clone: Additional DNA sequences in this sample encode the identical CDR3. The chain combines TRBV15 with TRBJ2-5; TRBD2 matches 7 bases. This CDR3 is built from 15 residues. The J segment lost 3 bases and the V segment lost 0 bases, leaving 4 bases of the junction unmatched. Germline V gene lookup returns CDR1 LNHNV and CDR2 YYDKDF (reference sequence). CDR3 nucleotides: TGTGCCACCAGCAGAGACAACAGCGGGGAAGAGACCCAGTACTTC. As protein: CATSRDNSGEETQYF.

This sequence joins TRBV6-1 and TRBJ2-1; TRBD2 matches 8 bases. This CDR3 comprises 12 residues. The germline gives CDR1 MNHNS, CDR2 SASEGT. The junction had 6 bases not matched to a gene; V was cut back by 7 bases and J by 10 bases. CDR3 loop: CASTVPGGEQFF. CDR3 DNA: TGTGCCAGCACCGTCCCGGGAGGGGAGCAGTTCTTC.

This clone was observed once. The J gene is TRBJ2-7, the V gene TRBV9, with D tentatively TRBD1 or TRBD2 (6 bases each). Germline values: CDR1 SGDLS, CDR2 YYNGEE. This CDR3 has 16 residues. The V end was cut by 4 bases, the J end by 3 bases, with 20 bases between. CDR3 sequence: CASSPEGGPEGYEQYF. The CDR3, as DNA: TGTGCCAGCAGCCCCGAGGGGGGTCCCGAAGGCTACGAGCAGTACTTC.

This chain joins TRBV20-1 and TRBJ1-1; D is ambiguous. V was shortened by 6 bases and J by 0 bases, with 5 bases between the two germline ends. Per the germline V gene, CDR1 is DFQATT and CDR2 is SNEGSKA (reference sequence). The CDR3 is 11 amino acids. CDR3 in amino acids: CSAPMNTEAFF. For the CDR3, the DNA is TGCAGTGCGCCGATGAACACTGAAGCTTTCTTT.

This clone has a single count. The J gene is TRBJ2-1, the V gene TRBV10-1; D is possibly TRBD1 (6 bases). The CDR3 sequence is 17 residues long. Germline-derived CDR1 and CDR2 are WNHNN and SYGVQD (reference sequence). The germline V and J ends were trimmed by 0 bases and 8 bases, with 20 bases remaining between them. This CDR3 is CASSESTGRSNYHEQFF. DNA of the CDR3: TGCGCCAGCAGTGAGTCTACAGGGCGGAGTAACTATCATGAGCAGTTCTTC.

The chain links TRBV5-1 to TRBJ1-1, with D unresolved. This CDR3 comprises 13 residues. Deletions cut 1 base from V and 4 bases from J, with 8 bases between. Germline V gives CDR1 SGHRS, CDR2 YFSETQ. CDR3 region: CASSLTVATEAFF. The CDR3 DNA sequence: TGCGCCAGCAGCTTGACTGTAGCCACTGAAGCTTTCTTT. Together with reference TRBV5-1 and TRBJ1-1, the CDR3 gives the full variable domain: KAGVTQTPRYLIKTRGQQVTLSCSPISGHRSVSWYQQTPGQGLQFLFEYFSETQRNKGNFPGRFSGRQFSNSRSEMNVSTLELGDSALYLCASSLTVATEAFFGQGTRLTVV.

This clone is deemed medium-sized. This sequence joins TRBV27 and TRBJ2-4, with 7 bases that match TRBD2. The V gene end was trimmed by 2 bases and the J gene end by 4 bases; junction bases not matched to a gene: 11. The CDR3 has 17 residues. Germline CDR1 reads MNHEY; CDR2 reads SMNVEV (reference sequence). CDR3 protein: CASSLLGTNPPKNIQYF. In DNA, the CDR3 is TGTGCCAGCAGTTTACTGGGGACTAACCCCCCAAAAAACATTCAGTACTTC.

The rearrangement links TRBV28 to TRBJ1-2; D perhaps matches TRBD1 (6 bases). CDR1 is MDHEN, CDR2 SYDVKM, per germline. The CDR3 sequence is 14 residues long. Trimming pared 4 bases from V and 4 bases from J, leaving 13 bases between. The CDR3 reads CASSSYRASYGYTF. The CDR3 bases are TGTGCCAGCAGTTCATACAGGGCTTCCTATGGCTACACCTTC.

The CDR3 is CASSPTGTVGEKLFF. In nucleotides, the CDR3 is TGTGCCAGCAGCCCCACCGGGACAGTCGGTGAAAAACTGTTTTTT. The chain recombines TRBV9 with TRBJ1-4; 7 bases agree with TRBD1. The CDR3 has 15 residues. Germline assignment: CDR1 SGDLS and CDR2 YYNGEE. Unmatched junction bases numbered 10, after V lost 4 bases and J lost 7 bases.

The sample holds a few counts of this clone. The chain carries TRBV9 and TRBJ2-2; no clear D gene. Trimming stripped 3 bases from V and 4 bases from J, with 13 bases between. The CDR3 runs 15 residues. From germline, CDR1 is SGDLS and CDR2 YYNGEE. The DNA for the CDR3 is TGTGCCAGCAGCGCCCCGGAAGGGATCACCGGGGAGCTGTTTTTT. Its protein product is CASSAPEGITGELFF.

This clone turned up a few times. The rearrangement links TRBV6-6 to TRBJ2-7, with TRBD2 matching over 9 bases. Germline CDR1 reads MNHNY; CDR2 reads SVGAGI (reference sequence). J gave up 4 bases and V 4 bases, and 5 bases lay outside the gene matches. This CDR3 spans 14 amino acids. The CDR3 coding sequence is TGTGCCAGCAGTTCTAGCGGGACCGAATACGAGCAGTACTTC. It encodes CASSSSGTEYEQYF.

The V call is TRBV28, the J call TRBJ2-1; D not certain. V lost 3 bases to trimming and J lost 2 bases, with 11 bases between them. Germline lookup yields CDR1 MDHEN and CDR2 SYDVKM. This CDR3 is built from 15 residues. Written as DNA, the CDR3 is TGTGCCAGCAGTTTTCCCAGTGGGGCCTACAATGAGCAGTTCTTC. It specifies CASSFPSGAYNEQFF.

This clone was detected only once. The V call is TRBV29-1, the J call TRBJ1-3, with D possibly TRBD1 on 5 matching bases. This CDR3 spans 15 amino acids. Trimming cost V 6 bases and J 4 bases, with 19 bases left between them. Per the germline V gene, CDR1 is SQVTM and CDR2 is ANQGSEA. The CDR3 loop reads CSVDDRWDSGNTIYF. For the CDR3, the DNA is TGCAGCGTGGATGACAGATGGGATAGCGGAAACACCATATATTTT.

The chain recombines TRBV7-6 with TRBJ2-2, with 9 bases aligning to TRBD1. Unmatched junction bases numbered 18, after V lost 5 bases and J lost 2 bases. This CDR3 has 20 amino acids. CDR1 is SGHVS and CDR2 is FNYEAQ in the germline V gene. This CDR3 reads CASSETGTGRLGINTGELFF. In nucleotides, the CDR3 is TGTGCCAGCAGCGAAACCGGGACAGGGCGTTTGGGAATAAACACCGGGGAGCTGTTTTTT.

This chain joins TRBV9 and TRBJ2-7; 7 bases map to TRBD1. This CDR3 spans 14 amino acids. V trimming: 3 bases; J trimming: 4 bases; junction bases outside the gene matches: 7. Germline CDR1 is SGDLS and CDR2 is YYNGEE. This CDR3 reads CASSAGTETYEQYF. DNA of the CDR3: TGTGCCAGCAGCGCCGGGACAGAAACTTACGAGCAGTACTTC.

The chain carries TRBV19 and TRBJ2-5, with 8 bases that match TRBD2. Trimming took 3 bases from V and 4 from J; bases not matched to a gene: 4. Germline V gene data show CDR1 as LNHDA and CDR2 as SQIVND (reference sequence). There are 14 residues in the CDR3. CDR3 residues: CASSIPGGLETQYF. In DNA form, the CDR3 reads TGTGCCAGTAGTATTCCGGGGGGGTTAGAGACCCAGTACTTC.

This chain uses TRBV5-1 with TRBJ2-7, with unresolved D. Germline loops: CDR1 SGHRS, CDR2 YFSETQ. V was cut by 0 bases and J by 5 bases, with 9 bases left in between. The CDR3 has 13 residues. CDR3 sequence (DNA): TGCGCCAGCAGCTTGGGACAAAGGGACGAGCAGTACTTC. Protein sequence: CASSLGQRDEQYF.

CDR3 bases: TGCGCCAGCAGCTTGGTTGTTAGCGGGAGTTCAGATACGCAGTATTTT. It yields the protein CASSLVVSGSSDTQYF. The chain combines TRBV5-1 with TRBJ2-3; 9 bases are a match to TRBD2. The CDR3 extends over 16 amino acids. Germline-derived CDR1 and CDR2 are SGHRS and YFSETQ. After removal of 0 bases from V and 4 bases from J, the junction contained 6 bases not matched to a gene.

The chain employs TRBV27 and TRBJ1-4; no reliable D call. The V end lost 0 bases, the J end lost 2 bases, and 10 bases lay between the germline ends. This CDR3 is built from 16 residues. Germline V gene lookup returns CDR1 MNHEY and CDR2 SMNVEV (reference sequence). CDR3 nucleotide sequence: TGTGCCAGCAGTTTATCTCCACGTGGCACTAATGAAAAACTGTTTTTT. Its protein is CASSLSPRGTNEKLFF.

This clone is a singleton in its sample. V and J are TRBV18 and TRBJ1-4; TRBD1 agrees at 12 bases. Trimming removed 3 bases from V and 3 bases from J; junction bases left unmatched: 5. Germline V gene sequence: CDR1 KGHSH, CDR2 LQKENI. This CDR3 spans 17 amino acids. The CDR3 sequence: CASSPLGQGAPNEKLFF. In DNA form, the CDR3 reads TGTGCCAGCTCACCCCTGGGACAGGGGGCGCCTAATGAAAAACTGTTTTTT.

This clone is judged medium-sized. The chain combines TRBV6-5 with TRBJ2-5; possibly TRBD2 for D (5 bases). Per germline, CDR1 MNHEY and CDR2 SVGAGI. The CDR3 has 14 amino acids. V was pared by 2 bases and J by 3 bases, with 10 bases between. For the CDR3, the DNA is TGTGCCAGCAGTTACGGAGCGGCCGAAGAGACCCAGTACTTC. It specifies CASSYGAAEETQYF.